Each of the 13 T cell receptor beta chains below was sequenced from the same sample in a study of T cell clonality in common variable immunodeficiency (dated by TCRdb to the mid-2010s). Library generation was performed with the immunoSEQ multiplex PCR assay. This is the immuneACCESS table as TCRdb keeps it, with only in-frame sequences that have V and J called. A part of the clones is gone; compared with another copy, unresolved V genes explain less than half, and the rest is unexplained. The table for this sample lists more than 30,000 clones, none of them counted only once. Approximately 0.94% of the sample comes from the top ten. Sequenced: peripheral blood mononuclear cells. The receptor source for this set is a person aged 18 to 70 in good health.

This clone occurred many times. Read data end 3 residues before the CDR3 end; the end is taken from the germline J gene. V usage is TRBV2 and J usage is TRBJ1-2; D unresolved. This CDR3 comprises 14 residues. Germline CDR1 reads SNHLY; CDR2 reads FYNNEI. CDR3 sequence reads: CASSAVGETGGYTF. Incomplete CDR3 DNA: TGTGCCAGCAGTGCAGTAGGAGAGACTGGAGGC.

The table lists this clone with many counts. The read finishes 3 residues shy of the CDR3 end, and the germline J gene is used to complete it. This chain links TRBV12-3 or TRBV12-4 with TRBJ1-1; a weak D match, TRBD1 (5 bases). V was shortened by 6 bases and J by 5 bases, with 10 bases between the two germline ends. The CDR3 runs 12 residues. The sequenced CDR3 bases are TGTGCCAGCAGGCCTGAGGGGACTGAA. Translating gives CASRPEGTE. The entire CDR3 is CASRPEGTEAFF.

The sample holds many counts of this clone. The read terminates 3 residues ahead of where the CDR3 ends, so the germline J gene completes it. V gene TRBV7-2 combines with J gene TRBJ2-5; perhaps TRBD1 as D (6 bases). The CDR3 is made up of 16 amino acids. V gave up 0 bases and J gave up 1 base, with 12 bases separating them. CDR1 SGHTA and CDR2 FQGNSA come from the germline V gene. Here the CDR3 reads CASSLAGADGQETQYF. The CDR3 DNA, read in part, is TGTGCCAGCAGCTTAGCGGGGGCAGACGGCCAAGAGACC.

This clone was recorded at least ten times. The CDR3 end is not reached by the read, which stops 3 residues before it; the germline J gene fills it in. The V gene is TRBV4-1, the J gene TRBJ1-5; D is unresolved. Germline V lookup: CDR1 MGHRA, CDR2 YSYEKL. The CDR3 sequence is 13 residues long. V was clipped by 1 base and J by 9 bases, with 10 bases between them. CDR3 amino acids: CASSQGQAGPQHF. CDR3 DNA, as far as it was read: TGCGCCAGCAGCCAAGGCCAAGCGGGGCCC.

This clone was seen more than once but under ten times. This could be a read error, since a much larger clone is one nucleotide away. The CDR3 end falls 3 residues outside the read, so it is completed with the germline J gene. The chain employs TRBV7-9 and TRBJ2-3, with unresolved D. In germline, CDR1 is SEHNR, CDR2 FQNEAQ (reference sequence). Trimming cost V 3 bases and J 2 bases, with 3 bases left between them. This CDR3 spans 12 amino acids. Partial CDR3 DNA: TGTGCCAGCAGCTTCCTCACAGATACG. Translated: CASSFLTDT. The full CDR3 protein is CASSFLTDTQYF.

This clone was counted ten times or more. Coverage ceases 3 residues before the CDR3 finishes, and the germline J gene fills in the end. The gene calls are TRBV5-1 and TRBJ2-7; D call uncertain. V was cut by 2 bases and J by 3 bases, with 12 bases left in between. The CDR3 contains 14 residues. Germline assignment: CDR1 SGHRS and CDR2 YFSETQ. CDR3 loop: CASSFDSRNYEQYF. The covered CDR3 bases are TGCGCCAGCAGCTTCGACTCCAGAAACTACGAG.

This clone was picked up many times. Read coverage stops 3 residues before the CDR3 terminus; the germline J gene supplies the remainder. The V gene is TRBV24-1, the J gene TRBJ2-1; TRBD2 agrees at 11 bases. CDR1 KGHDR and CDR2 SFDVKD come from the germline V gene. The CDR3 consists of 17 residues. The ends lost 2 bases at V and 7 bases at J; junction bases unmatched: 9. The sequenced CDR3 bases are TGTGCCACCAGTGATTCCCGACTAGCGGGAAGTGGTAATGAG. Protein sequence: CATSDSRLAGSGNE. The CDR3 in full is CATSDSRLAGSGNEQFF.

This clone was recorded many times. The read stops 3 residues short of the end of the CDR3; the missing end is completed from the germline J gene. The chain is built from TRBV11-2 and TRBJ1-1; D unresolved. V lost 5 bases and J 2 bases, leaving 6 bases between the germline ends. The CDR3 consists of 12 residues. From germline, CDR1 is SGHAT and CDR2 FQNNGV. CDR3 DNA (partial): TGTGCCAGCAGCCTTATAAACACTGAA. Translated, it gives CASSLINTE. The CDR3 as a whole reads CASSLINTEAFF.

This clone was seen ten or more times. The read terminates 3 residues ahead of where the CDR3 ends, so the germline J gene completes it. The rearrangement joins TRBV10-3 to TRBJ1-2; no firm D call. Germline V gene data show CDR1 as ENHRY and CDR2 as SYGVKD. The CDR3 has 13 residues. V was cut by 3 bases and J by 4 bases, with 9 bases left in between. CDR3 amino acids: CAISDNRGYGYTF. CDR3 bases read: TGTGCCATCAGTGATAACCGGGGCTATGGC.

This clone was observed many times. The read comes to an end 3 residues before the CDR3 does, leaving the germline J gene to fill in the end. The chain employs TRBV27 and TRBJ1-2, with 7 bases fitting TRBD1. Germline V lookup: CDR1 MNHEY, CDR2 SMNVEV (reference sequence). J was trimmed by 4 bases and V by 8 bases; bases with no gene match: 13. The CDR3 contains 15 residues. Incomplete CDR3 DNA: TGTGCCAGCGGGGGTTCGACAGGGCAAGGCTATGGC. Its translation: CASGGSTGQGYG. The full CDR3 is CASGGSTGQGYGYTF.

This clone was observed a few times. The read is 3 residues too short to cover the CDR3 end, so that end is filled in from the germline J gene. The chain couples TRBV18 to TRBJ1-1; tentatively, D is TRBD1 (5 bases). There are 14 residues in the CDR3. Trimming stripped 2 bases from V and 3 bases from J, with 10 bases between. The V gene's germline CDR1 is KGHSH and CDR2 LQKENI. The CDR3 sequence: CASSPSARDTEAFF. CDR3 DNA (partial): TGTGCCAGCTCACCATCCGCCAGGGACACTGAA.

This clone was detected ten times or more. Read data end 3 residues before the CDR3 end; the end is taken from the germline J gene. The chain uses TRBV5-1 and TRBJ2-5; TRBD2 agrees at 9 bases. Germline loops: CDR1 SGHRS, CDR2 YFSETQ. The CDR3 runs to 13 residues. With 5 bases clipped from V and 2 bases from J, the junction kept 1 base outside the gene matches. The CDR3 loop reads CASRLAGQETQYF. The DNA read from the CDR3 is TGCGCCAGCAGACTAGCGGGTCAAGAGACC.

This clone was counted many times. The CDR3 end falls 3 residues outside the read, so it is completed with the germline J gene. This chain joins TRBV19 and TRBJ2-5; tentative D call: TRBD1 (6 bases). This CDR3 has 14 residues. Germline CDR1 is LNHDA and CDR2 is SQIVND (reference sequence). V was cut by 5 bases and J by 6 bases, with 16 bases left in between. The sequenced part of the CDR3 DNA is TGTGCCAGTAGTTCGACAATCAGGGGAAAGACC. Translated, it gives CASSSTIRGKT. The entire CDR3 reads CASSSTIRGKTQYF.